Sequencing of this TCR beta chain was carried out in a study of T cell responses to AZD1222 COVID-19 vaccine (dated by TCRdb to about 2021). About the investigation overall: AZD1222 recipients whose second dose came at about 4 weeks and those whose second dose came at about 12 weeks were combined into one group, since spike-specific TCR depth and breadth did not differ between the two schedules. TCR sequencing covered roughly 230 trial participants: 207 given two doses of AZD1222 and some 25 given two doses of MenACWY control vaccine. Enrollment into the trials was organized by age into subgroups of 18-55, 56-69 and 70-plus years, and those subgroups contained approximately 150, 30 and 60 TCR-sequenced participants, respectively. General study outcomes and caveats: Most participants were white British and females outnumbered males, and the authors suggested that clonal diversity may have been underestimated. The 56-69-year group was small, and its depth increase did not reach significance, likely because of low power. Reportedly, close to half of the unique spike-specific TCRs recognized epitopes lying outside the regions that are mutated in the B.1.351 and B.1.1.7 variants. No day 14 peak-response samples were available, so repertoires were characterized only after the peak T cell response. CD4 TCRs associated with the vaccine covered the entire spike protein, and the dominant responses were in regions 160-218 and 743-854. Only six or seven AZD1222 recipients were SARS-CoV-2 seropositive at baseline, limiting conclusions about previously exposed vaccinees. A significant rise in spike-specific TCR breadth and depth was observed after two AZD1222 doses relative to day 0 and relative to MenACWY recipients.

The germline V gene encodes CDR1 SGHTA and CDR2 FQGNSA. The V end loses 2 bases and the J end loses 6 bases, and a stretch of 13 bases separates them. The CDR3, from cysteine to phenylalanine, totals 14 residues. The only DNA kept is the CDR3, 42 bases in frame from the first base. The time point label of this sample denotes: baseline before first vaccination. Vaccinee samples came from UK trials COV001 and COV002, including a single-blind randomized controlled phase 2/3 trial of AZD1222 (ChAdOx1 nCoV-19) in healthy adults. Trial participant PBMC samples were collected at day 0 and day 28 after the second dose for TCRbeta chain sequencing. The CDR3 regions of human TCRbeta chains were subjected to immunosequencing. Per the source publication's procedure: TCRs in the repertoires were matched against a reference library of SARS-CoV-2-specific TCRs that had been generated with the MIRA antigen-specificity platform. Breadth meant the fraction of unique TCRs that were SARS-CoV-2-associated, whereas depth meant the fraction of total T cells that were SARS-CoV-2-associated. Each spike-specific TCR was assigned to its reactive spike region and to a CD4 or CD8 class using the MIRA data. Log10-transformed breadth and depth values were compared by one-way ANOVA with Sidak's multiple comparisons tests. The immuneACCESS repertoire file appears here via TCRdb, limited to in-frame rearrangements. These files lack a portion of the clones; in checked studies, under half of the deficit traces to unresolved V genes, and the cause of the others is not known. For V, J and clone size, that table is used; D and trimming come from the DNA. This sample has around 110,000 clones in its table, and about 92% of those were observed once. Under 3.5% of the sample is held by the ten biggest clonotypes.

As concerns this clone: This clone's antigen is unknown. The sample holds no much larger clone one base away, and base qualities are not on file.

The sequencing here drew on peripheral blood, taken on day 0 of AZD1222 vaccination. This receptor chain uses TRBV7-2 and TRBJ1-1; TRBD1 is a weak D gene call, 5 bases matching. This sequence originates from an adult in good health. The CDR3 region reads CASSLIREGAEAFF. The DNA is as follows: TGTGCCAGCAGCTTAATCAGGGAGGGCGCTGAAGCTTTCTTT.